A selection of T cell receptor beta chains follows, all from one sample in a study of human T cells and chemical hapten exposure. A single record per CDR3 protein comes from TCRdb applying MiXCR to the RACE reads. The sample records around 330,000 distinct CDR3 sequences, about 5% being singletons. The source was whole blood, collected in connection with sensitization to the hapten diphenylcyclopropenone (DPC). Every receptor here comes from a woman between 18 and 29 years old with alopecia areata. Some clones in this sample may be carry-over from other donors' samples. CDR3s include the opening cysteine and the closing phenylalanine or tryptophan. The D gene is left open where the match is weak. A row's size may be missing; if present it is once, few, many or a size class.

D gene	clone size	V gene	J gene	CDR3 DNA	CDR3 protein
.	.	TRBV5-6	TRBJ1-5	TGTGCCAGCAGCTCCCGGACGGGGGAAGGCGGCAATCAGCCCCAGCATTTT	CASSSRTGEGGNQPQHF
.	.	TRBV9	TRBJ2-7	TGTGCCAGCAGCGTAGGCGGACATTCGGGAGAGCAGTACTTC	CASSVGGHSGEQYF
TRBD2	few	TRBV4-2	TRBJ2-1	TGTGCCAGCAGCCAAGAGGGGCTAGCGGGGGCCAGGGATGAGCAGTTCTTC	CASSQEGLAGARDEQFF
.	many	TRBV7-6	TRBJ1-5	TGTGCCAGCAGCTTAGGTGGGGCGGTAAACCAGCCCCAGCATTTT	CASSLGGAVNQPQHF
.	.	TRBV28	TRBJ1-5	TGTGCCAGCAGTTTTTACGGGGGCAGGCCCCAGCATTTT	CASSFYGGRPQHF
.	.	TRBV20-1	TRBJ2-3	TGCACGACGGGAGACTTCGCTTCAGATACGCAGTATTTT	CTTGDFASDTQYF
.	.	TRBV21-1	TRBJ1-3	TGTGCCAGCAGAACCGGGACGGACGGAAACACCATATATTTT	CASRTGTDGNTIYF
TRBD1	many	TRBV9	TRBJ1-1	TGTGCCAGCAGCGTAGAACAGGGGGGCTCGGTATTCTTT	CASSVEQGGSVFF
TRBD1	few	TRBV7-9	TRBJ2-3	TGTGCCAGCAGCGCACAGGGGACCAGCACAGATACGCAGTATTTT	CASSAQGTSTDTQYF
TRBD1	many	TRBV20-1	TRBJ2-7	TGCAGTGCTCCCGATCGTCAGGGGGCGGGCTACGAGCAGTACTTC	CSAPDRQGAGYEQYF
.	many	TRBV29-1	TRBJ1-1	TGCAGCGTTGTTGAGGAGAACACTGAAGCTTTCTTT	CSVVEENTEAFF
.	.	TRBV10-2	TRBJ2-7	TGCGCCAGCGGCACCTACGAGCAGTACTTC	CASGTYEQYF
.	few	TRBV6-4	TRBJ2-1	TGTGCCAGCAGTGAGAAGCCAGAGAACAATGAGCAGTTCTTC	CASSEKPENNEQFF
.	many	TRBV27	TRBJ1-6	TGTGCCAGCAGTCAATGGGGGGCTGGGTCACCCCTCCACTTT	CASSQWGAGSPLHF
.	many	TRBV10-3	TRBJ2-3	TGTGCCATCAGAGCCGAGGAGGGGTATACGCAGTATTTT	CAIRAEEGYTQYF
TRBD1	many	TRBV12-3/TRBV12-4	TRBJ2-3	TGTGCCAGCGCGACAGGGATTAGCACAGATACGCAGTATTTT	CASATGISTDTQYF
.	many	TRBV5-5	TRBJ2-7	TGTGCCAGCAGCTACGGATTGGGGGTCAGCACCTACGAGCAGTACTTC	CASSYGLGVSTYEQYF
.	.	TRBV4-1	TRBJ1-2	TGCGCCAGCAGCCAAGTAGGGGGTGCTTATGGCTACACCTTC	CASSQVGGAYGYTF
.	.	TRBV20-1	TRBJ2-3	TGCAGTGCTACTGAGCGCAGGGACGGGACAGATACGCAGTATTTT	CSATERRDGTDTQYF
.	many	TRBV20-1	TRBJ1-6	TGCAGTGCTTTTACCCCTATTAATTCACCCCTCCACTTT	CSAFTPINSPLHF
.	few	TRBV14	TRBJ1-4	TGTGCCAGCAGCCAAGATTTTGCGGGGGGGGAGCGGCTCACCCGCGCGGATAATGAAAAACTGTTTTTT	CASSQDFAGGERLTRADNEKLFF
.	.	TRBV3-1	TRBJ2-1	TGTGCCAGCAGCCACCACTTAGAGCAGTTCTTC	CASSHHLEQFF
TRBD2	few	TRBV4-3	TRBJ2-3	TGCGCCAGCAGCCAAGATTCAAGCGGGGGACCCACAGATACGCAGTATTTT	CASSQDSSGGPTDTQYF
.	many	TRBV6-2/TRBV6-3	TRBJ1-1	TGTGCCAGCAGTTACGAGAACACTGAAGCTTTCTTT	CASSYENTEAFF
TRBD1	many	TRBV20-1	TRBJ1-3	TGCAGTGCCACTCAGGACAGGGTTCTATATTTT	CSATQDRVLYF
TRBD2	.	TRBV29-1	TRBJ2-7	TGCAGCGTTGTACGTAGCGGGGGGCCCACCTACGAGCAGTACTTC	CSVVRSGGPTYEQYF
.	.	TRBV10-3	TRBJ2-5	TGTGCTCACTCCCCGGGTGAGGGGACCCAGTACTTC	CAHSPGEGTQYF
TRBD1	.	TRBV20-1	TRBJ2-1	TGCAGTGCTTTAAGGCGACAGGGAATCTATGGGGAGCAGTTCTTC	CSALRRQGIYGEQFF
TRBD1	many	TRBV6-5	TRBJ1-2	TGTGCCAGCAGCAGGGGGGACAGTTGGGCGTGCGGCTACACCTTC	CASSRGDSWACGYTF
.	.	TRBV10-3	TRBJ1-1	TGTGCCATCAGTGAGCCCGGGACAGAAGCTTTCTTT	CAISEPGTEAFF
.	few	TRBV5-1	TRBJ2-2	TGCGCCAGCATCTTGGGACCTAACACCGGGGAGCTGTTTTTT	CASILGPNTGELFF
.	few	TRBV4-3	TRBJ1-2	TGCGCCAGCAGCCAAGAGCAGGGTGCGGGCTACACCTTC	CASSQEQGAGYTF
TRBD2	few	TRBV2	TRBJ2-2	TGTGCCAGCAGAAATCCGGGACTAGCGACGAACACCGGGGAGCTGTTTTTT	CASRNPGLATNTGELFF
.	.	TRBV5-8	TRBJ2-7	TGTGCCAGCCGCGGGACTGGCCTCTCGTGGCAGTACTTC	CASRGTGLSWQYF
.	few	TRBV27	TRBJ1-1	TGTGCCAGCGGCGACTCGAACACTGAAGCTTTCTTT	CASGDSNTEAFF
.	few	TRBV12-3/TRBV12-4	TRBJ1-5	TGTGCCAGCAGCCCTGCCACAGATCAGCCCCAGCATTTT	CASSPATDQPQHF
TRBD2	.	TRBV5-1	TRBJ2-1	TGCGCCAGCAGCCAGGGACTAGCGGGGGGGCCCCGAGATGAGCAGTTCTTC	CASSQGLAGGPRDEQFF
.	many	TRBV7-9	TRBJ2-7	TGTGCCAGCAGCCACTGGGACCGGATCTACGAGCAGTACTTC	CASSHWDRIYEQYF
.	many	TRBV11-2	TRBJ1-4	TGTGCCAGCAGCCAAAACTCAGGGACCACTAATGAAAAACTGTTTTTT	CASSQNSGTTNEKLFF